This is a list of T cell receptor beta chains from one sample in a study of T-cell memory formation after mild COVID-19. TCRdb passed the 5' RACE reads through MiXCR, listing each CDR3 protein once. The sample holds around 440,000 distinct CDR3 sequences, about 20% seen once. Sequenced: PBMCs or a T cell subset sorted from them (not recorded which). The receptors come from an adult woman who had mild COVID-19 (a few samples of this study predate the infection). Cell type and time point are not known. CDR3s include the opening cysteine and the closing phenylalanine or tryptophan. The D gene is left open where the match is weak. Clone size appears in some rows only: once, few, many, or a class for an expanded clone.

CASSLGRAGGPDTQYF TGTGCCAGCAGTCTTGGTCGGGCTGGGGGCCCAGATACGCAGTATTTT TRBJ2-3 few . TRBV7-2
CSASRGRAGSDTQYF TGCAGTGCTAGTAGGGGGAGGGCCGGTTCAGATACGCAGTATTTT TRBJ2-3 many . TRBV20-1
CASSLGDTGGARGYTF TGCGCCAGCAGCTTGGGAGATACAGGGGGCGCAAGGGGCTACACCTTC TRBJ1-2 . TRBD1 TRBV5-1
CASSLDRGDYGYTF TGTGCCAGCAGCTTAGACAGGGGAGACTATGGCTACACCTTC TRBJ1-2 many TRBD1 TRBV5-1
CAISLDRAYGYTF TGTGCCATCAGCCTGGACAGGGCCTATGGCTACACCTTC TRBJ1-2 . TRBD1 TRBV10-3
CASGLALGGQPQHF TGTGCTAGTGGTTTGGCCCTCGGGGGTCAGCCCCAGCATTTT TRBJ1-5 once . TRBV12-5
CATSALGTTDTQYF TGTGCCACCAGTGCCCTAGGAACAACAGATACGCAGTATTTT TRBJ2-3 . . TRBV24-1
CASSPQVATVSTGNTGELFF TGTGCCAGCAGCCCTCAAGTCGCAACAGTCTCTACGGGGAACACCGGGGAGCTGTTTTTT TRBJ2-2 few . TRBV7-3
CASSEYIQGAPKDIQYF TGTGCCAGCAGTGAATATATACAGGGAGCCCCGAAGGACATTCAGTACTTC TRBJ2-4 few . TRBV25-1
CASRVTETTNEKLFF TGTGCCAGCAGGGTGACTGAAACAACTAATGAAAAACTGTTTTTT TRBJ1-4 . . TRBV2
CAGARQGMGSGEQFF TGTGCCGGGGCCCGACAGGGGATGGGGTCGGGTGAGCAGTTCTTC TRBJ2-1 . TRBD1 TRBV2
CASSKRGAELVTQYF TGTGCCAGCAGTAAGCGGGGGGCTGAGCTGGTTACGCAGTATTTT TRBJ2-3 . TRBD2 TRBV12-3/TRBV12-4
CASSALLLAGGLKNIQYF TGTGCCAGCAGCGCCCTCTTACTAGCGGGAGGCCTCAAAAACATTCAGTACTTC TRBJ2-4 . TRBD2 TRBV6-1
CASSQDGSFPETQYF TGTGCCAGCAGCCAAGATGGTTCTTTTCCAGAGACCCAGTACTTC TRBJ2-5 few . TRBV14
CSARWSRSYEQYF TGCAGTGCTAGATGGTCCCGCTCCTACGAGCAGTACTTC TRBJ2-7 . . TRBV20-1
CASSLYPSGGYEQYF TGTGCCAGCAGTTTATATCCTAGCGGGGGATACGAGCAGTACTTC TRBJ2-7 . TRBD2 TRBV27
CASAGDISYNEQFF TGCGCCAGCGCCGGGGATATCTCCTACAATGAGCAGTTCTTC TRBJ2-1 few . TRBV5-1
CASSQRGKRGGRGIQYF TGTGCCAGCAGCCAACGTGGGAAGCGGGGGGGCCGGGGCATTCAGTACTTC TRBJ2-4 few TRBD2 TRBV14
CSAKGHNQPQHF TGCAGTGCGAAAGGACATAATCAGCCCCAGCATTTT TRBJ1-5 . . TRBV20-1
CASSPLFGRDSGYTF TGTGCCAGCAGCCCTCTCTTCGGCAGGGATAGTGGCTACACCTTC TRBJ1-2 . . TRBV11-2
CASSEQGFYQPQHF TGTGCCAGCAGCGAACAAGGATTCTATCAGCCCCAGCATTTT TRBJ1-5 few . TRBV12-3/TRBV12-4
CSAGPWQYNSPLHF TGCAGTGCCGGCCCTTGGCAGTATAATTCACCCCTCCACTTT TRBJ1-6 once . TRBV20-1
CARQGGRTGELFF TGTGCCCGGCAGGGGGGGAGGACCGGGGAGCTGTTTTTT TRBJ2-2 . . TRBV30
CASSSKRTGIQYF TGTGCCAGCAGTTCCAAACGGACGGGCATTCAGTACTTC TRBJ2-4 . . TRBV6-5
CASTGTNYGYTF TGTGCCAGCACAGGCACCAACTATGGCTACACCTTC TRBJ1-2 few . TRBV2
CASSSQRGQPPLQFF TGTGCCAGCAGCTCTCAGCGGGGCCAACCTCCACTTCAGTTCTTC TRBJ2-1 few TRBD2 TRBV7-9
CASTRGGSGGETQYF TGCGCCAGCACCCGGGGCGGAAGTGGGGGAGAGACCCAGTACTTC TRBJ2-5 . . TRBV5-1
CSALQESLFGYTF TGCAGCGCCCTACAGGAGTCGCTTTTTGGCTACACCTTC TRBJ1-2 few . TRBV29-1
CLPQTTSTDTQYF TGCCTTCCCCAGACTACCAGCACAGATACGCAGTATTTT TRBJ2-3 few . TRBV20-1
CASFRGTGELFF TGTGCCAGCTTCAGGGGTACCGGGGAGCTGTTTTTT TRBJ2-2 . . TRBV7-9
CASSFQSGGKKTQYF TGTGCCAGCAGTTTTCAGTCCGGGGGGAAGAAGACCCAGTACTTC TRBJ2-5 . TRBD2 TRBV27
CASSQVLADTQYF TGCGCCAGCAGCCAAGTGCTTGCAGATACGCAGTATTTT TRBJ2-3 . . TRBV4-1
CASTPTVGVRGGYTF TGTGCCAGCACCCCCACGGTGGGGGTCAGGGGGGGCTACACCTTC TRBJ1-2 few TRBD1 TRBV6-5
CASSHKTGMYEQYF TGTGCCAGCAGCCATAAGACAGGCATGTACGAGCAGTACTTC TRBJ2-7 . . TRBV7-2
CSASPGQGLASEQFF TGCAGTGCGAGTCCGGGACAGGGCTTAGCAAGTGAGCAGTTCTTC TRBJ2-1 many TRBD1 TRBV20-1
CASSSFGLADYNEQFF TGTGCCAGCAGTTCCTTCGGACTAGCGGACTACAATGAGCAGTTCTTC TRBJ2-1 few TRBD2 TRBV6-5
CASSLAGAGTNQPQHF TGTGCCAGCAGCTTAGCGGGGGCGGGGACCAATCAGCCCCAGCATTTT TRBJ1-5 . . TRBV7-2
CSAPGAVHEQYF TGCAGTGCCCCCGGGGCAGTCCACGAGCAGTACTTC TRBJ2-7 . . TRBV20-1
CASSSAPRANTDTQYF TGTGCCAGCAGTTCCGCCCCTCGGGCGAACACAGATACGCAGTATTTT TRBJ2-3 . . TRBV11-2
CASSLLGQGYEQYF TGTGCCAGCAGCTTACTAGGACAGGGCTACGAGCAGTACTTC TRBJ2-7 many TRBD1 TRBV7-9
CSGGMSGSRYEQYF TGCAGCGGAGGTATGAGCGGGAGTAGGTACGAGCAGTACTTC TRBJ2-7 . TRBD2 TRBV20-1